The present T cell receptor (beta chain) was sequenced within a study of cytomegalovirus exposure and HLA in healthy donors. For the study at large: Roughly 85 million unique TCRs from HLA-typed donors made up an early data release. Study-wide points: Most CMV-associated TCR beta chains appeared HLA-restricted in a later analysis. Using a false discovery rate of 0.05, a later analysis showed that approximately 16,000 TCR beta sequences were associated with HLA alleles.

Nominally healthy donors were sampled, though unrecorded immune exposures were likely. This CDR3 contains 16 residues. Germline CDR1 reads SGHTA; CDR2 reads FQGNSA. Details on this clone: Its antigen is currently unknown.

The PCR used 60 Vbeta and 13 Jbeta primers. Data came from immunoSEQ multiplex PCR; TCRdb stores just in-frame clones and leaves some out. The sample includes about 130,000 clones, approximately 84% of them seen just once. Sequencing was carried out using PBMCs. The chain links TRBV7-2 to TRBJ2-5; 10 nucleotides match TRBD2. The J call may not be correct, given that the DNA end is closer to TRBJ2-7. This sequence was found in a man younger than 30 in good health and CMV-seropositive. CDR3 sequence reads: CASSFPLAGDPYEQYF. CDR3 nucleotides: TGTGCCAGCAGCTTCCCTCTAGCGGGAGATCCCTACGAGCAGTACTTC.